Listed here are 16 T cell receptor beta chains from one sample, sequenced in a study of OX40 agonist ivuxolimab in advanced cancers. The assay was immunoSEQ multiplex PCR, and TCRdb's table has in-frame clones only and misses some. The sample has just over 50,000 clones, around 77% seen once; the top ten hold 2%. The starting material was CD4+ or CD8+ T cells sorted from blood, obtained in a trial of the OX40 agonist ivuxolimab. These receptor sequences come from an adult with an advanced solid tumor such as melanoma, head and neck, liver or kidney cancer.

This chain connects TRBV5-6 to TRBJ2-7, with TRBD2 matching 13 bases. Germline V gene sequence: CDR1 SGHDT, CDR2 YYEEEE. V lost 6 bases and J lost 2; bases outside the gene matches: 8. This CDR3 spans 16 amino acids. CDR3 in DNA: TGTGCCAGCACTCGGACTAGCGGGAGATCGACCTACGAGCAGTACTTC. This sequence encodes CASTRTSGRSTYEQYF. The full variable domain, in which reference TRBV5-6 and TRBJ2-7 provide the parts outside the CDR3, is DAGVTQSPTHLIKTRGQQVTLRCSPKSGHDTVSWYQQALGQGPQFIFQYYEEEERQRGNFPDRFSGHQFPNYSSELNVNALLLGDSALYLCASTRTSGRSTYEQYFGPGTRLTVT.

Worth noting for this clone: Other nucleotide sequences from this sample produce the same CDR3. The chain is built from TRBV4-1 and TRBJ1-1; 7 positions agree with TRBD1. CDR3 length: 15 amino acids. V shed 3 bases, J shed 1 base, and the junction held 5 bases outside the gene matches. Germline CDR1 MGHRA, CDR2 YSYEKL. The CDR3 sequence: CASSHLGQRNTEAFF. CDR3 bases: TGCGCCAGCAGCCACTTGGGACAGCGGAACACTGAAGCTTTCTTT.

V and J are TRBV15 and TRBJ2-1; 7 bases fit TRBD1. The CDR3 is made up of 15 amino acids. Trimming at V came to 1 base and at J to 6 bases, leaving 6 bases not matched to a gene. The germline V gene has CDR1 LNHNV and CDR2 YYDKDF (reference sequence). As DNA, the CDR3 is TGTGCCACCAGCAGAGTGGTAGCAGGGGGCAATGAGCAGTTCTTC. Translation: CATSRVVAGGNEQFF.

The chain joins TRBV19 to TRBJ1-6; 7 nucleotides match TRBD1. The CDR3 extends over 15 amino acids. J lost 2 bases, V lost 8 bases, and 6 bases had no gene match. Germline V lookup: CDR1 LNHDA, CDR2 SQIVND (reference sequence). CDR3 sequence (DNA): TGTGCCAGTCTACAGGGGACTACCTATAATTCACCCCTCCACTTT. This gives the protein CASLQGTTYNSPLHF.

This clone counts as medium-sized (0.01 to 0.1%). This chain connects TRBV4-1 to TRBJ2-3; TRBD1 or TRBD2 may be the D gene (6 bases each). Trimming shortened V by 1 base and J by 6 bases, and 14 bases separated the two germline ends. CDR3 length: 15 residues. Germline CDR1 is MGHRA and CDR2 is YSYEKL. This CDR3 reads CASSQGRGRPDTQYF. The CDR3 nucleotides read TGCGCCAGCAGCCAAGGACGGGGGCGCCCGGATACGCAGTATTTT.

For this clone: Compared with germline, one end of the junction differs, possibly owing to a read error. This chain's CDR3 is CSASGDTEAFF. The CDR3 DNA follows: TGCAGCGCTAGTGGAGACACTGAAGCTTTCTTT. The chain is built from TRBV20-1 and TRBJ1-1; D gene ambiguous. CDR3 length equals 11 residues. Germline V gene lookup returns CDR1 DFQATT and CDR2 SNEGSKA (reference sequence).

A single count supports this clone. This chain joins TRBV7-3 and TRBJ2-2; the D gene could be TRBD1 or TRBD2 (5 bases each). Trimming took 5 bases from V and 8 from J, leaving 12 bases between them. CDR3 length: 13 residues. The germline gives CDR1 SGHTA, CDR2 FQGTGA. CDR3 coding DNA: TGTGCCAGCAGCAAACGGGGCTTTGGGGAGCTGTTTTTT. This encodes CASSKRGFGELFF.

This clone was seen only a few times. This same CDR3 is encoded by further DNA sequences in the sample. The rearrangement uses TRBV7-8 and TRBJ1-2, with unresolved D. V shed 1 base and J shed 6 bases, with 6 bases lying between them. This CDR3 has 12 amino acids. Germline lookup yields CDR1 SGHVS and CDR2 FQNEAQ. CDR3 sequence (DNA): TGTGCCAGCAGCTTAGTAGGAGATGGCTACACCTTC. It is translated as CASSLVGDGYTF.

The chain combines TRBV19 with TRBJ1-4; tentatively, D is TRBD1 (5 bases). Germline V gene lookup returns CDR1 LNHDA and CDR2 SQIVND (reference sequence). Trimming pared 1 base from V and 8 bases from J, leaving 14 bases between. The CDR3 is 15 amino acids. CDR3 bases: TGTGCCAGTAGTATAGGGGGGACCGCGGAGGAAAAACTGTTTTTT. Translating it yields CASSIGGTAEEKLFF.

The chain carries TRBV7-3 and TRBJ2-5; possibly TRBD2 for D (6 bases). V lost 1 base and J lost 5, with 11 bases in between. Germline V gene sequence: CDR1 SGHTA, CDR2 FQGTGA. This CDR3 is built from 14 residues. The chain's CDR3 is CASSLNGGTETQYF. The CDR3 bases are TGTGCCAGCAGCTTAAACGGGGGAACGGAGACCCAGTACTTC. Based on the CDR3 plus reference TRBV7-3 and TRBJ2-5, the full variable domain is GAGVSQTPSNKVTEKGKYVELRCDPISGHTALYWYRQSLGQGPEFLIYFQGTGAADDSGLPNDRFFAVRPEGSVSTLKIQRTERGDSAVYLCASSLNGGTETQYFGPGTRLLVL.

This chain connects TRBV10-3 to TRBJ2-2, with TRBD2 as a possible D gene (6 bases). Trimming took off 4 bases at V and 6 bases at J, with 27 bases between the two ends. Germline assignment: CDR1 ENHRY and CDR2 SYGVKD. The CDR3 runs 19 residues. The CDR3 DNA follows: TGTGCCATCAGTGGCCGCCGATGGGGGGAGCCGGAGGGGTCCGGGGAGCTGTTTTTT. It codes for CAISGRRWGEPEGSGELFF.

This sequence joins TRBV28 and TRBJ2-7, with a possible D match to TRBD1 (6 bases). Germline V gene data show CDR1 as MDHEN and CDR2 as SYDVKM. Trimming removed 8 bases at V and 3 bases at J, with 17 bases between. CDR3 size: 14 residues. DNA of the CDR3: TGTGCCAGCTCCGACAGGCAAGGTTTCTACGAGCAGTACTTC. Amino acid sequence: CASSDRQGFYEQYF.

The chain is built from TRBV11-2 and TRBJ2-5; 12 bases are shared with TRBD2. J gave up 4 bases and V 6 bases, and 3 bases lay outside the gene matches. This CDR3 region has 14 residues. Germline V gives CDR1 SGHAT, CDR2 FQNNGV. The CDR3 DNA follows: TGTGCCAGCAGATCTAGCGGGAGGGCAGAGACCCAGTACTTC. It yields the protein CASRSSGRAETQYF.

J is TRBJ2-3 and V is TRBV9; 7 bases agree with TRBD2. V was clipped by 1 base and J by 4 bases; unmatched bases: 12. The CDR3 loop spans 17 amino acids. From germline, CDR1 is SGDLS and CDR2 YYNGEE. The DNA for the CDR3 is TGTGCCAGCAGCGTAAACACAGGCCCGGGAGGCCCAGATACGCAGTATTTT. Protein product: CASSVNTGPGGPDTQYF.

The chain is built from TRBV2 and TRBJ1-4, with TRBD1 identical over 7 bases. Unmatched junction bases numbered 7, after V lost 6 bases and J lost 6 bases. In germline, CDR1 is SNHLY, CDR2 FYNNEI. This CDR3 region has 14 residues. The CDR3 nucleotides read TGTGCCAGCAGGAAGGGGGACAGCCATGAAAAACTGTTTTTT. The encoded protein is CASRKGDSHEKLFF. The full variable domain, its missing parts supplied by reference TRBV2 and TRBJ1-4, is EPEVTQTPSHQVTQMGQEVILRCVPISNHLYFYWYRQILGQKVEFLVSFYNNEISEKSEIFDDQFSVERPDGSNFTLKIRSTKLEDSAMYFCASRKGDSHEKLFFGSGTQLSVL.

This clone was seen a few times. The chain has TRBV28 and TRBJ1-2, with 8 bases matching TRBD1. Germline assignment: CDR1 MDHEN and CDR2 SYDVKM. There are 16 residues in the CDR3. With 6 bases clipped from V and 5 bases from J, the junction kept 14 bases outside the gene matches. The CDR3 sequence: CASRSARGRGLYGYTF. The CDR3 DNA reads TGTGCCAGCAGAAGCGCCAGGGGGCGCGGATTGTATGGCTACACCTTC.